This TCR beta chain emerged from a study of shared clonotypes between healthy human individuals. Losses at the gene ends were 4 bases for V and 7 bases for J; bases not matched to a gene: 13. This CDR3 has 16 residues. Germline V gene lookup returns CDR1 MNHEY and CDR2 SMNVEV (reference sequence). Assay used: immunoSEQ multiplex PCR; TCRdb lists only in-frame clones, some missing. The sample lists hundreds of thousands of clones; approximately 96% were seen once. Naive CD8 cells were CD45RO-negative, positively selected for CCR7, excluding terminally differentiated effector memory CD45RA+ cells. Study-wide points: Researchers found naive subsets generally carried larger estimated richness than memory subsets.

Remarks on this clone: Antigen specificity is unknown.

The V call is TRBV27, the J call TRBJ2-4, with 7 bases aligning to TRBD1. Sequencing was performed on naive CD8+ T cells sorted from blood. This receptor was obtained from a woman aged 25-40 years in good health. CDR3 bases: TGTGCCAGCAGTTCCTTCTCCGGGACAGTAGGTAACATTCAGTACTTC. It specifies CASSSFSGTVGNIQYF.